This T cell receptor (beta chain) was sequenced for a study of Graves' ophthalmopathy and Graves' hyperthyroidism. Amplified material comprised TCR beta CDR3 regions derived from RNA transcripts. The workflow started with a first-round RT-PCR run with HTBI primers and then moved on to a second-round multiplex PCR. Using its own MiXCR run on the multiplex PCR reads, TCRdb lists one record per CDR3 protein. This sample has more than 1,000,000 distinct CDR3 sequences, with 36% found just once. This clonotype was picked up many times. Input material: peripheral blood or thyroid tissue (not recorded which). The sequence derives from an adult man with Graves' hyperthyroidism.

The CDR3 here is CSGYRLGETQYF. The CDR3 DNA is TGCAGCGGGTACAGGCTGGGGGAGACCCAGTACTTC. The chain couples TRBV29-1 to TRBJ2-5, with D possibly being TRBD1 (5 bases). CDR3 length equals 12 residues. V was clipped by 7 bases and J by 5 bases, with 14 bases between them. In germline, CDR1 is SQVTM, CDR2 ANQGSEA.